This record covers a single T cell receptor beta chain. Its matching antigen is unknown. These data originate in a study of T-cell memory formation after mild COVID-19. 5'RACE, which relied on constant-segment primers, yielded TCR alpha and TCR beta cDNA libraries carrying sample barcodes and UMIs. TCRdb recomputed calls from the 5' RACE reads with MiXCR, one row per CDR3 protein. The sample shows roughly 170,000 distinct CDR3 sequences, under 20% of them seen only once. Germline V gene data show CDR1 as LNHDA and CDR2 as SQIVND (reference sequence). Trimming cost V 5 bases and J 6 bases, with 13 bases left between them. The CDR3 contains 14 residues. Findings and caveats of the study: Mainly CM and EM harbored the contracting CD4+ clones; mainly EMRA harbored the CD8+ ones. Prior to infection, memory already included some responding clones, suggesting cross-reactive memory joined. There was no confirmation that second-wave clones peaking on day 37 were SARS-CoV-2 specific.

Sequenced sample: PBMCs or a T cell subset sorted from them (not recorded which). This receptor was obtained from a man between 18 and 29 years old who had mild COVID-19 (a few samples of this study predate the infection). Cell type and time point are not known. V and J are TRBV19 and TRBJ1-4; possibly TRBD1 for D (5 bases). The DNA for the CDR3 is TGTGCCAGTAGTCTCCCCGGGACGGATGAAAAACTGTTTTTT. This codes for CASSLPGTDEKLFF.